These T cell receptor beta chains were read from a single sample in a study of shared clonotypes between healthy human individuals. Sequenced by immunoSEQ multiplex PCR; TCRdb stores in-frame clones only, minus some. The sample includes about 750,000 clones, nearly 95% seen only once; the top ten take 24%. The source material was naive CD8+ T cells sorted from blood. The receptors were sampled from a man aged 25-40 years in good health. Each CDR3 is given with its conserved first and last residue. The D gene is left open where the match is weak. Expanded clones are given a class, and other clones once, few, many or no size at all.

NA	NA	TRBJ1-2	TRBV10-3	CAISGGHGSEYGYTF	TGTGCCATCAGTGGGGGGCACGGTAGCGAGTATGGCTACACCTTC
NA	NA	TRBJ2-7	TRBV13	CASSPTGHSYEQYF	TGTGCCAGCAGCCCAACGGGACACTCCTACGAGCAGTACTTC
NA	NA	TRBJ2-7	TRBV28	CASSPTDTYEQYF	TGTGCCAGCAGCCCCACCGACACCTACGAGCAGTACTTC
NA	NA	TRBJ2-1	TRBV7-7	CASSARQDSNEQFF	TGTGCCAGCAGCGCTCGACAGGACTCTAATGAGCAGTTCTTC
NA	NA	TRBJ2-5	TRBV2	CASSAVADQETQYF	TGTGCCAGCAGTGCAGTGGCGGACCAAGAGACCCAGTACTTC
NA	NA	TRBJ1-1	TRBV30	CAWSVVNTEAFF	TGTGCCTGGAGTGTGGTGAACACTGAAGCTTTCTTT
NA	NA	TRBJ2-1	TRBV4-3	CASSQDRRGGYNEQFF	TGCGCCAGCAGCCAAGACAGGCGAGGGGGGTACAATGAGCAGTTCTTC
NA	NA	TRBJ2-1	TRBV11-2	CASSLSGEQFF	TGTGCCAGCAGCTTATCAGGTGAGCAGTTCTTC
NA	NA	TRBJ1-1	TRBV27	CASSLSLSTEAFF	TGTGCCAGCAGTTTATCCTTGAGCACTGAAGCTTTCTTT
NA	few	TRBJ1-1	TRBV2	CASSRANTEAFF	TGTGCCAGCAGCAGGGCGAACACTGAAGCTTTCTTT
NA	NA	TRBJ2-5	TRBV4-3	CASSISTRGDETQYF	TGCGCCAGCAGCATCTCGACTAGAGGTGATGAGACCCAGTACTTC
NA	NA	TRBJ2-5	TRBV10-1	CASSESSGTQYF	TGCGCCAGCAGTGAGTCATCGGGGACCCAGTACTTC
NA	NA	TRBJ2-1	TRBV11-2	CASSSPNRESYNEQFF	TGTGCCAGCAGCTCCCCAAACCGGGAGTCCTACAATGAGCAGTTCTTC
NA	few	TRBJ2-7	TRBV13	CASSSGFYEQYF	TGTGCCAGCAGCTCAGGGTTCTACGAGCAGTACTTC
TRBD2	NA	TRBJ2-3	TRBV13	CASSLEGLAGLTDTQYF	TGTGCCAGCAGCTTAGAGGGACTAGCGGGGCTCACAGATACGCAGTATTTT
TRBD1	NA	TRBJ2-7	TRBV5-4	CASTEGDSYEQYF	TGTGCCAGCACCGAGGGGGACAGCTACGAGCAGTACTTC
TRBD2	NA	TRBJ2-3	TRBV2	CASSEPGLAVTDTQYF	TGTGCCAGCAGTGAACCGGGACTAGCGGTCACAGATACGCAGTATTTT
TRBD2	NA	TRBJ2-1	TRBV11-2	CASSLARTRNDNEQFF	TGTGCCAGCAGCTTAGCACGGACTAGAAATGACAATGAGCAGTTCTTC
TRBD1	NA	TRBJ2-3	TRBV9	CASSVEGQSLGTDTQYF	TGTGCCAGCAGCGTAGAGGGACAGTCCCTGGGCACAGATACGCAGTATTTT
NA	NA	TRBJ2-7	TRBV29-1	CSVEADNPYEQYF	TGCAGCGTTGAAGCGGACAATCCCTACGAGCAGTACTTC
TRBD2	NA	TRBJ2-7	TRBV27	CASSFEREVVYEQYF	TGTGCCAGCAGTTTCGAGCGGGAGGTCGTTTACGAGCAGTACTTC
NA	NA	TRBJ1-1	TRBV27	CASSLLPLNTEAFF	TGTGCCAGCAGTTTATTACCCTTGAACACTGAAGCTTTCTTT